This note documents a single T cell receptor (beta chain) sequence. The antigen is undetermined. Time point of the sample: week 35, safety follow-up. With topical imiquimod, each dose of the vaccine consisted of 300 ug of mutant IDH1 20-mer peptide. Across weeks 1, 3, 5, 7, 11, 15, 19 and 23, patients received a vaccination each time, eight in all. Produced via immunoSEQ multiplex PCR; TCRdb's table is partial and in-frame only. The sample consists of roughly 68,000 clones, 74% of them appearing once. This specimen comes from a study of a mutant IDH1 vaccine in newly diagnosed glioma. Across the study: Following radiotherapy alone, or alongside temozolomide cycles, vaccination was started after an interval of 4-6 weeks.

Study observations and caveats: Of the patients, about 95% had vaccine-induced immune responses.

The source material was PBMCs, sampled from a glioma patient whose treatment included an IDH1 peptide vaccine. The origin of this receptor is a man between 50 and 59 years old with glioma.

In DNA form, the CDR3 reads TGTGCCAGTAGTCCTCCCGGATACACCGGGGAGCTGTTTTTT. It yields the protein CASSPPGYTGELFF. This chain joins TRBV19 and TRBJ2-2; no definite D call. With 5 bases removed from V and 3 bases from J, the gap between germline ends came to 10 bases. The CDR3 length is 14 residues. Germline loops: CDR1 LNHDA, CDR2 SQIVND (reference sequence).